This T cell receptor (beta chain) stems from a study of PD-1 blockade in classical Hodgkin lymphoma. Study results and limitations: At baseline, newly diagnosed patients reportedly showed less TCR diversity than healthy donors. A significant rise in TCR diversity by C4D1 was seen for CD4+ but not CD8+ cells. After ASCT, patients who started nivolumab under 1 year later were excluded.

The protocol was immunoSEQ multiplex PCR, while the TCRdb copy is restricted to in-frame clones and leaves out a portion. Of some 46,000 clones in the sample, around three quarters were seen once. Concerning this clone: Its specificity is not known.

CDR3 size: 15 residues. Trimming removed 0 bases from V and 2 bases from J, with 11 bases in between. Per germline, CDR1 MGHRA and CDR2 YSYEKL. Each of the patients experienced relapse following autologous stem cell transplantation, and their brentuximab vedotin exposure differed. The chain recombines TRBV4-1 with TRBJ2-7; a possible D gene is TRBD1 (6 bases). The receptor was isolated from a human donor with classical Hodgkin lymphoma. Sequencing was performed on peripheral blood mononuclear cells (PBMCs), taken before the second cycle of nivolumab. Here the CDR3 DNA reads TGCGCCAGCAGCCAAGATTGGGGGCCGACCTACGAGCAGTACTTC. Protein: CASSQDWGPTYEQYF.